This TCR beta chain emerged from a study of shared clonotypes between healthy human individuals. Study-wide points: The donor pool, a small one, limited the genetic and exposure-history diversity represented. Estimated richness was generally greater in naive than memory subsets. Investigators collected only blood, and repertoires in tissues likely differ.

The CDR3 loop spans 16 amino acids. V lost 3 bases, J lost 4 bases, and 17 bases lay in between. From germline, CDR1 is SGHRS and CDR2 YFSETQ. As for this clone: Its antigen is unidentified.

Clones were sequenced by immunoSEQ multiplex PCR, and TCRdb holds only the in-frame ones, with some missing. The top ten hold 0.7% to 0.95% of the sample, which has about 1.1 million clones, approximately 80% seen once. The chain combines TRBV5-1 with TRBJ1-3; D is perhaps TRBD1 (5 bases). The source of this sequence is a man younger than 30 in good health. Some clones in this sample may be carry-over from other donors' samples. The source material was memory CD4+ T cells from PBMCs. Indicated subset: CD45RA-negative fraction. The CDR3 DNA follows: TGCGCCAGCAGCTCAAACTTTGGGGCGCCGGGAAACACCATATATTTT. It is translated as CASSSNFGAPGNTIYF.